Described below is a single T cell receptor (beta chain) sequence and its context. The antigen remains unidentified. Profiling relied on immunoSEQ multiplex PCR, and the TCRdb table lists in-frame clones only, not all of them. The data hold 100,000 to 150,000 clones, with 70% to 85% observed a single time. The data belong to a study of T cell responses to AZD1222 COVID-19 vaccine. The CDR3 length is 16 residues. The ends were cut back, 0 bases at V and 3 bases at J, with 12 bases in the middle. Looked up from germline, CDR1 is SGDLS and CDR2 is YYNGEE. General observations from the study: White British donors predominated, females outnumbered males, and clonal diversity was possibly underestimated. In the spike-specific TCR repertoire, nearly half reportedly target unmutated variant regions. Every sample of the repertoires postdated the peak T cell response.

This material consisted of peripheral blood, taken on day 0 of AZD1222 vaccination. The TCR originated in an adult in good health. The chain carries TRBV9 and TRBJ1-4, with a weak D call TRBD1 (5 bases). The CDR3 region is CASSVAIEGPNEKLFF. For the CDR3, the DNA is TGTGCCAGCAGCGTAGCAATCGAGGGGCCTAATGAAAAACTGTTTTTT.